The 3 T cell receptor beta chains below come from one sample, sequenced in a study of T cells and Merkel cell carcinoma outcomes. Here immunoSEQ multiplex PCR was the method, and the copy in TCRdb shows in-frame clones only, minus some. The table lists around 16,000 clones, 80% to 90% of them singletons, with 7% to 9% in the top ten. Sequencing used tumor tissue from Merkel cell carcinoma. The receptors were sampled from a human donor with Merkel cell carcinoma.

This chain joins TRBV18 and TRBJ1-1, with no clear D. V was clipped by 8 bases and J by 0 bases, with 10 bases between them. The germline CDR1 and CDR2 sequences are KGHSH and LQKENI. The CDR3 contains 13 residues. This CDR3 reads CASRRSMNTEAFF. CDR3 nucleotides: TGTGCCAGCCGCCGGTCGATGAACACTGAAGCTTTCTTT. The complete variable domain, with remaining parts taken from reference TRBV18 and TRBJ1-1, reads NAGVMQNPRHLVRRRGQEARLRCSPMKGHSHVYWYRQLPEEGLKFMVYLQKENIIDESGMPKERFSAEFPKEGPSILRIQQVVRGDSAAYFCASRRSMNTEAFFGQGTRLTVV.

The table lists this clone with a few counts. The gene calls are TRBV6-1 and TRBJ1-2; 7 bases are shared with TRBD1. V lost 9 bases, J lost 4 bases, and 8 bases stayed unmatched. CDR1 MNHNS and CDR2 SASEGT come from the germline V gene. The CDR3 contains 13 residues. Written as DNA, the CDR3 is TGTGCCAGTCCGGGACAGAACCTCTATGGCTACACCTTC. Translating it yields CASPGQNLYGYTF.

The CDR3 is CASRASSLYEQYF. In nucleotides, the CDR3 is TGTGCCAGTAGAGCGTCTAGTCTCTACGAGCAGTACTTC. The J gene is TRBJ2-7, the V gene TRBV19; D is unclear. This CDR3 has 13 residues. V lost 6 bases, J lost 3 bases, and 12 bases lay in between. Germline V gives CDR1 LNHDA, CDR2 SQIVND (reference sequence). The variable domain in full, completed from reference TRBV19 and TRBJ2-7, reads DGGITQSPKYLFRKEGQNVTLSCEQNLNHDAMYWYRQDPGQGLRLIYYSQIVNDFQKGDIAEGYSVSREKKESFPLTVTSAQKNPTAFYLCASRASSLYEQYFGPGTRLTVT.